This is a list of T cell receptor beta chains from one sample in a study of CD8+ T cells in alopecia areata. Clones were read by immunoSEQ multiplex PCR, and TCRdb kept only the in-frame ones, dropping some. The table records about 160,000 clones, roughly two thirds of them present only once. The sample was CD4+ T cells sorted from blood, taken at week 4, from a patient treated with tofacitinib. These receptors were collected from a human donor with alopecia areata. Each CDR3 is given with its conserved first and last residue. A D gene is named only where the DNA matches it firmly. The listing skips clone size in some rows; elsewhere it reads once, few, many or a size class.

v_gene: TRBV29-1
abundance: few
j_gene: TRBJ2-2
d_gene: .
CDR3aa: CSVSRSGALNTGELFF
CDR3nt: TGCAGCGTTTCGAGATCGGGGGCCTTAAACACCGGGGAGCTGTTTTTT

v_gene: TRBV29-1
abundance: .
j_gene: TRBJ2-3
d_gene: TRBD1
CDR3aa: CSVATGADTQYF
CDR3nt: TGCAGCGTTGCGACAGGGGCAGATACGCAGTATTTT

v_gene: TRBV30
abundance: .
j_gene: TRBJ1-4
d_gene: .
CDR3aa: CAWSVGGYEKLFF
CDR3nt: TGTGCCTGGAGTGTAGGAGGATACGAAAAACTGTTTTTT

v_gene: TRBV27
abundance: once
j_gene: TRBJ2-6
d_gene: TRBD1
CDR3aa: CASSSPGQGWAGANVLTF
CDR3nt: TGTGCCAGCAGTTCACCGGGACAGGGGTGGGCTGGGGCCAACGTCCTGACTTTC

v_gene: TRBV6-6
abundance: few
j_gene: TRBJ1-6
d_gene: .
CDR3aa: CASTRAEWSPLHF
CDR3nt: TGTGCCAGCACCCGAGCGGAGTGGTCACCCCTCCACTTT

v_gene: TRBV6-5
abundance: .
j_gene: TRBJ1-2
d_gene: .
CDR3aa: CASSYQGPRGYTF
CDR3nt: TGTGCCAGCAGTTACCAGGGGCCGCGTGGCTACACCTTC

v_gene: TRBV27
abundance: .
j_gene: TRBJ2-7
d_gene: TRBD1
CDR3aa: CASSPYRDRDYEQYF
CDR3nt: TGTGCCAGCAGTCCATACCGGGACAGGGACTACGAGCAGTACTTC

v_gene: TRBV27
abundance: .
j_gene: TRBJ1-1
d_gene: .
CDR3aa: CASSSPGRNTEAFF
CDR3nt: TGTGCCAGCAGTTCCCCAGGCAGGAACACTGAAGCTTTCTTT

v_gene: TRBV7-9
abundance: .
j_gene: TRBJ2-7
d_gene: .
CDR3aa: CASSKTASYEQYF
CDR3nt: TGTGCCAGCAGCAAGACGGCCTCCTACGAGCAGTACTTC

v_gene: TRBV30
abundance: .
j_gene: TRBJ1-2
d_gene: .
CDR3aa: CAWIPFGGYGYTF
CDR3nt: TGTGCCTGGATACCGTTTGGGGGGTATGGCTACACCTTC

v_gene: TRBV30
abundance: .
j_gene: TRBJ1-2
d_gene: TRBD1
CDR3aa: CARGQGVYGYTF
CDR3nt: TGTGCCCGAGGACAGGGAGTTTATGGCTACACCTTC

v_gene: TRBV30
abundance: .
j_gene: TRBJ1-2
d_gene: .
CDR3aa: CAWSVRRGGYGYTF
CDR3nt: TGTGCCTGGAGTGTACGACGAGGGGGCTATGGCTACACCTTC

v_gene: TRBV6-6
abundance: .
j_gene: TRBJ2-1
d_gene: .
CDR3aa: CASSSGRAVSYNEQFF
CDR3nt: TGTGCCAGCAGTTCAGGTCGGGCGGTCTCCTACAATGAGCAGTTCTTC

v_gene: TRBV30
abundance: .
j_gene: TRBJ1-5
d_gene: .
CDR3aa: CAWSRDGQPQHF
CDR3nt: TGTGCCTGGAGCAGGGACGGTCAGCCCCAGCATTTT